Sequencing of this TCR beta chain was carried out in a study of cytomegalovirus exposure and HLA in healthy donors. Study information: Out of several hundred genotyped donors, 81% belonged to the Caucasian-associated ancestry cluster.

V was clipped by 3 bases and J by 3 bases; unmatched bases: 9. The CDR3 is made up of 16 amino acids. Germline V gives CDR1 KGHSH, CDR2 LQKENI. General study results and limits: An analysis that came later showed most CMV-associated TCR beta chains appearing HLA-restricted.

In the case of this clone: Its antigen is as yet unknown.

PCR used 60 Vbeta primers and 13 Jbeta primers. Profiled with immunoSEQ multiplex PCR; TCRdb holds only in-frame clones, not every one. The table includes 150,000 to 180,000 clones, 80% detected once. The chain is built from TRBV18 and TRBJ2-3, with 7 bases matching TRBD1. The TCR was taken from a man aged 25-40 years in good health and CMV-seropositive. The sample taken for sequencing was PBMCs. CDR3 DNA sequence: TGTGCCAGCTCACCGCTCGCAGGGGGTGAGACAGATACGCAGTATTTT. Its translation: CASSPLAGGETDTQYF.